This section outlines one T cell receptor beta chain sequence together with its context. The CDR3 extends over 15 amino acids. The germline V and J ends were trimmed by 0 bases and 4 bases, with 9 bases remaining between them. Germline CDR1 and CDR2: LNHNV and YYDKDF (reference sequence). This table comes from immunoSEQ multiplex PCR, and its TCRdb copy is limited to in-frame clones, with some not included. The table includes 65,000 to 75,000 clones, about 85% detected once. This sample was taken from a study of OX40 agonist ivuxolimab in advanced cancers. Specimen: CD4+ or CD8+ T cells sorted from blood, collected in a trial of the OX40 agonist ivuxolimab. The receptor comes from an adult with an advanced solid tumor such as melanoma, head and neck, liver or kidney cancer. This sequence joins TRBV15 and TRBJ1-4; D may be TRBD1 (6 bases). CDR3 protein: CATSREGAGNEKLFF. For the CDR3, the DNA is TGTGCCACCAGCAGAGAGGGGGCGGGTAATGAAAAACTGTTTTTT.